This TCR gamma chain was recovered during a study of Vδ1+ human thymocytes. General study results and limits: Donors shared many TRG clonotypes but few TRD clonotypes. Thymic TRG and TRD repertoires appeared highly polyclonal. Unlike peripheral blood Vdelta1+ controls, thymic delta-chain sequences included 20% to 25% Vdelta2 and few Vdelta3.

The CDR3 extends over 13 amino acids. V lost 4 bases, J lost 9 bases, and 12 bases stayed unmatched. CDR1 is EGSTGY, CDR2 YDSYTSSV, per germline. The template was reverse-transcribed extracted RNA. Multiplex PCR used pooled V-gene forward primers and a constant-region reverse primer to amplify CDR3s. TCRdb redid clone calling on the multiplex PCR reads using CATT. The table includes more than 35,000 gamma-chain clones, roughly 21% detected once. Comments on this clone: Antigen specificity is unknown.

Thymocytes were sorted as CD3+ TCRVdelta1+ TCRVdelta2- after alphabeta T cell depletion. Sorted Vdelta1+ thymocytes were roughly 97% to 99.6% pure. V gene TRGV4 combines with J gene TRGJ1 or TRGJ2. Sequencing was performed on Vdelta1+ gamma-delta thymocytes from the thymus. Subset: FACS-sorted CD3+ TCRalphabeta- TCRVdelta1+ TCRVdelta2- thymocytes. This clonotype was sampled from a girl under three years old who had congenital heart surgery. The CDR3 region is CATWDGDPGKKLF. DNA of the CDR3: TGTGCCACCTGGGACGGGGACCCGGGTAAGAAACTCTTT.